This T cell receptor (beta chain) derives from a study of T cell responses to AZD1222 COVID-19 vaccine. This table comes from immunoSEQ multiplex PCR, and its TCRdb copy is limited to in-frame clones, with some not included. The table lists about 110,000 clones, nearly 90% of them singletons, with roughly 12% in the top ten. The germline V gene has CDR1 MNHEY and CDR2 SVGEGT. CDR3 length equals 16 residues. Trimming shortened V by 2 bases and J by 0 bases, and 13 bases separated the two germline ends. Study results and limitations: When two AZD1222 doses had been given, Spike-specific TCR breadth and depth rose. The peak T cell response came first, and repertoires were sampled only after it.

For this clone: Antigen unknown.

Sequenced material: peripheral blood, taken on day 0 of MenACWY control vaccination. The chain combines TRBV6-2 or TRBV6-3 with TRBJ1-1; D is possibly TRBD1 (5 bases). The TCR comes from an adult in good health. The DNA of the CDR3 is TGTGCCAGCAGTTACAACGACAGACACATGAACACTGAAGCTTTCTTT. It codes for CASSYNDRHMNTEAFF.